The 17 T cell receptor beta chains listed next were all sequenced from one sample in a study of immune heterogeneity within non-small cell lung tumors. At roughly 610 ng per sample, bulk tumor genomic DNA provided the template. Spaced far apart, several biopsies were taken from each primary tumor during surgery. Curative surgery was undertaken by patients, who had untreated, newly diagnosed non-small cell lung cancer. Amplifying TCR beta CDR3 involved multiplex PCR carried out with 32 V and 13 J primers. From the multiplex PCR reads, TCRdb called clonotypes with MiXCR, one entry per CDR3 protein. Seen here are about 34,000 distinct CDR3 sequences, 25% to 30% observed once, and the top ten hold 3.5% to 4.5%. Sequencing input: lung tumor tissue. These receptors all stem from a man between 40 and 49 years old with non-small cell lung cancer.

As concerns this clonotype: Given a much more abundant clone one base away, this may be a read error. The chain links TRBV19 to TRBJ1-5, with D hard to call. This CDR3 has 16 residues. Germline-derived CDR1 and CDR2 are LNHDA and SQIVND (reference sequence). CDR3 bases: TGTGCCAGTAGTATAGACATTGGACCGCGCAATCAGACCCAGCATTTT. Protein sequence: CASSIDIGPRNQTQHF.

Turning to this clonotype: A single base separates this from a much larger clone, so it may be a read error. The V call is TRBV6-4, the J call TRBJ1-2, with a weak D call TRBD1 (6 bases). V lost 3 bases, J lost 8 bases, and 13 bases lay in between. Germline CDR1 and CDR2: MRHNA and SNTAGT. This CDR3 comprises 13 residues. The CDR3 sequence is CASSEAGDIGYTF. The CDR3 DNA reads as TGTGCCAGCAGTGAAGCAGGGGACATCGGCTACACCTTC.

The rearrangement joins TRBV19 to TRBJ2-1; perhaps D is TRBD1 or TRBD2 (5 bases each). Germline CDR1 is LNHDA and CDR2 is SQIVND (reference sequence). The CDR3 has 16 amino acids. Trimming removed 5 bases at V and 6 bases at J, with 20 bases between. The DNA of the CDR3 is TGTGCCAGTAGTGCGGCCGGGACCTCAAGCCCCAATGAGCAGTTCTTC. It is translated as CASSAAGTSSPNEQFF.

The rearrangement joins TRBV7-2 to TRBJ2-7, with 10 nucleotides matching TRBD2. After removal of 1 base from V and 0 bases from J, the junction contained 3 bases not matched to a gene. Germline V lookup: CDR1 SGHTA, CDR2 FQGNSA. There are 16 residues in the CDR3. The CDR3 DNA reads TGTGCCAGCAGCTTAGTGGCTAGCGGGAGCTCCTACGAGCAGTACTTC. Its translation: CASSLVASGSSYEQYF.

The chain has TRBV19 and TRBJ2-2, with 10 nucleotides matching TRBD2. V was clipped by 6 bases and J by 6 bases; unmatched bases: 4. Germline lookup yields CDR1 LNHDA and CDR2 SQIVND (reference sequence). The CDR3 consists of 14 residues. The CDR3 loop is CASSSGRGPGELFF. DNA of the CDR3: TGTGCCAGTAGCAGCGGGAGGGGTCCCGGGGAGCTGTTTTTT.

The CDR3, as DNA: TGTGCCAGCAGCCAAGCGTGGGAGGGGTCCAAAAACATTCAGTACTTC. Amino acids: CASSQAWEGSKNIQYF. The rearrangement uses TRBV3-1 and TRBJ2-4; 7 nucleotides agree with TRBD2. This CDR3 is 16 amino acids long. V lost 1 base and J lost 2; bases outside the gene matches: 5. Germline-derived CDR1 and CDR2 are LGHDT and YNNKEL (reference sequence).

This chain's CDR3 is CASSQDWARGQDEQYF. For the CDR3, the DNA is TGCGCCAGCAGCCAAGATTGGGCCAGGGGGCAGGACGAGCAGTACTTC. The V and J genes are TRBV4-1 and TRBJ2-7; 8 bases match TRBD1. CDR1 is MGHRA, CDR2 YSYEKL, per germline. The CDR3 length is 16 residues. V lost 0 bases and J lost 5; bases outside the gene matches: 9.

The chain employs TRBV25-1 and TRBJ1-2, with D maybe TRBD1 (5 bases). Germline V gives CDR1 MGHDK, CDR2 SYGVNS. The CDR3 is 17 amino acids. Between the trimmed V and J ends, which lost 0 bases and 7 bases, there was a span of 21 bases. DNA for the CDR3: TGTGCCAGCAGTGAATATTCGGCGGGGGACGGGAATGGTGGCTACACCTTC. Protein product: CASSEYSAGDGNGGYTF.

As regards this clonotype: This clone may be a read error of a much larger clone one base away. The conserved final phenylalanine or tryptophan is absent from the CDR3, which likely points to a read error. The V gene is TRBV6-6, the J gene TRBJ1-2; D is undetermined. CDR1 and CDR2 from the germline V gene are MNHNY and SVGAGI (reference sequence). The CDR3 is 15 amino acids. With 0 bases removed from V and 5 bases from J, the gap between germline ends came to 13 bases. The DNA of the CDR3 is TGTGCCAGCAGTTACTCGGCCAGCCCAGCATATGGCTACACCATC. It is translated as CASSYSASPAYGYTI.

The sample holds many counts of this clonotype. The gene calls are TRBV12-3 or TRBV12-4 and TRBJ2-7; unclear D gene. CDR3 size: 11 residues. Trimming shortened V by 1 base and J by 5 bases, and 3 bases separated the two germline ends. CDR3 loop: CASSLEHEQYF. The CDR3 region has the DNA TGTGCCAGCAGTTTAGAGCACGAGCAGTACTTC.

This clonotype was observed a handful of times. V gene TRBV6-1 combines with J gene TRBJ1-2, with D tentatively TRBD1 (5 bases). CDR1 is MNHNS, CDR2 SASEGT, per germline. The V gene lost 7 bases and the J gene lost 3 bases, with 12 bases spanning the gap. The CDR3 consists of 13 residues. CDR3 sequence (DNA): TGTGCCAGCATGGTCGTGGGACACTATGGCTACACCTTC. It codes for CASMVVGHYGYTF.

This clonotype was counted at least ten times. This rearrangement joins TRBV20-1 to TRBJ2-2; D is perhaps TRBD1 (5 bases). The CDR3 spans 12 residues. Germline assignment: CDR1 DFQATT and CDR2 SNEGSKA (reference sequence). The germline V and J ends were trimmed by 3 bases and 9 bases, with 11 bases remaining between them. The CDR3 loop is CSASPQGRELFF. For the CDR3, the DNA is TGCAGTGCTAGTCCCCAGGGTAGGGAGCTGTTTTTT.

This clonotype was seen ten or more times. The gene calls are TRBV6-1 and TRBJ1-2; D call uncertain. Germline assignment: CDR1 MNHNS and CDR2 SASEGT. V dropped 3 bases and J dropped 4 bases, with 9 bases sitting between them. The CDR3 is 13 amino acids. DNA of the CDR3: TGTGCCAGCAGTGATCGGGGAGTCTATGGCTACACCTTC. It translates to CASSDRGVYGYTF.

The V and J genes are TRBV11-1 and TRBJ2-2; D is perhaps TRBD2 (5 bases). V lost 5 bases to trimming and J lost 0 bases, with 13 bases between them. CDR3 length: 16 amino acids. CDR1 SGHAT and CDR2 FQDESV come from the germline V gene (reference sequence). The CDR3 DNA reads TGTGCCAGCAGCCCGCTAGAGGGAACGAACACCGGGGAGCTGTTTTTT. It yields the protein CASSPLEGTNTGELFF.

This chain's CDR3 is CASSSPRVGGGGGEQFF. The CDR3 coding sequence is TGTGCCAGCAGCTCCCCCAGGGTTGGGGGGGGGGGAGGGGAGCAGTTCTTC. The genes are TRBV7-2 and TRBJ2-1, with 7 bases that match TRBD2. Trimming took 4 bases from V and 10 from J; bases not matched to a gene: 19. This CDR3 is built from 17 residues. The germline V gene encodes CDR1 SGHTA and CDR2 FQGNSA.

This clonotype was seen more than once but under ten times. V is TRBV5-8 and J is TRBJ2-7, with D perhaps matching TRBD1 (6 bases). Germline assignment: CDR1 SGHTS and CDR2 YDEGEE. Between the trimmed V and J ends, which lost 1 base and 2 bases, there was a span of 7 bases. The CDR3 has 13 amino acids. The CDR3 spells CASSLRDTYEQYF. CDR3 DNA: TGTGCCAGCAGCTTGAGGGACACCTACGAGCAGTACTTC.

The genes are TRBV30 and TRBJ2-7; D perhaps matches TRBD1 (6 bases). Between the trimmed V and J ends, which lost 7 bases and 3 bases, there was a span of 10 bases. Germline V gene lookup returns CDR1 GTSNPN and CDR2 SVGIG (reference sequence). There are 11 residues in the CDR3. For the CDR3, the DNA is TGTGCCTTCCGGGACATCTACGAGCAGTACTTC. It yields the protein CAFRDIYEQYF.